The 8 T cell receptor beta chains given below trace back to one sample, sequenced in a study of T cell responses to AZD1222 COVID-19 vaccine. Data came from immunoSEQ multiplex PCR; TCRdb stores just in-frame clones and leaves some out. Of approximately 180,000 clones in the sample, roughly 90% were seen once. Sequenced here: peripheral blood, sampled on day 0 of AZD1222 vaccination. These receptors came from an adult in good health.

This sequence joins TRBV4-1 and TRBJ2-3; weak D call: TRBD1 (6 bases). Germline V gene lookup returns CDR1 MGHRA and CDR2 YSYEKL. The ends were cut back, 1 base at V and 8 bases at J, with 22 bases in the middle. The CDR3 is 17 residues long. The CDR3 nucleotides are TGCGCCAGCAGCCAAGGAGGGGGTGGCAACCGAGGGGGTACGCAGTATTTT. Protein: CASSQGGGGNRGGTQYF.

V is TRBV4-1 and J is TRBJ2-7, with TRBD2 identical over 10 bases. V lost 1 base and J lost 5; bases outside the gene matches: 8. Germline-derived CDR1 and CDR2 are MGHRA and YSYEKL. This CDR3 is built from 16 residues. CDR3 protein: CASSQVSTSGIHEQYF. CDR3 DNA sequence: TGCGCCAGCAGCCAAGTTAGTACTAGCGGGATCCACGAGCAGTACTTC.

The chain joins TRBV19 to TRBJ1-2; tentative D call: TRBD1 (6 bases). CDR3 length: 16 amino acids. V lost 3 bases and J 1 base, leaving 15 bases between the germline ends. Per the germline V gene, CDR1 is LNHDA and CDR2 is SQIVND (reference sequence). In DNA, the CDR3 is TGTGCCAGTAGTATCGGGGGGCGGCCCTTTAACTATGGCTACACCTTC. Translated: CASSIGGRPFNYGYTF.

The V call is TRBV5-4, the J call TRBJ1-4, with TRBD1 identical over 7 bases. From germline, CDR1 is SGHNT and CDR2 YYREEE (reference sequence). Trimming cost V 0 bases and J 7 bases; bases outside gene matches: 6. The CDR3 runs 15 residues. The CDR3 loop is CASSLGQGVSEKLFF. For the CDR3, the DNA is TGTGCCAGCAGCTTGGGTCAGGGGGTTTCTGAAAAACTGTTTTTT.

The genes are TRBV7-3 and TRBJ2-2, with 8 bases aligning to TRBD2. The CDR3 loop spans 19 amino acids. V shed 4 bases, J shed 6 bases, and the junction held 19 bases outside the gene matches. Looked up from germline, CDR1 is SGHTA and CDR2 is FQGTGA. The CDR3: CASSSPPGGTTAGSGELFF. The CDR3 region has the DNA TGTGCCAGCAGCTCACCCCCGGGGGGGACTACGGCGGGGTCCGGGGAGCTGTTTTTT.

The V and J genes are TRBV7-6 and TRBJ1-2; the D gene is possibly TRBD1 (6 bases). V was clipped by 0 bases and J by 7 bases, with 15 bases between them. This CDR3 has 15 amino acids. Germline values: CDR1 SGHVS, CDR2 FNYEAQ. As DNA, the CDR3 is TGTGCCAGCAGCTTAGCGAAGGCAGGGGAGTTTGGCTACACCTTC. The encoded protein is CASSLAKAGEFGYTF.

The V call is TRBV19, the J call TRBJ1-1; TRBD1 agrees at 10 bases. V shed 8 bases, J shed 1 base, and the junction held 1 base outside the gene matches. Germline CDR1 LNHDA, CDR2 SQIVND (reference sequence). The CDR3 has 13 residues. The CDR3 region is CASGQGGNTEAFF. The CDR3 DNA reads as TGTGCCAGTGGACAGGGGGGGAACACTGAAGCTTTCTTT.

The sample holds one count of this clone. The V gene is TRBV19, the J gene TRBJ2-2; 10 bases are shared with TRBD2. V trimming: 4 bases; J trimming: 3 bases; junction bases outside the gene matches: 8. The CDR3 covers 17 residues. Per the germline V gene, CDR1 is LNHDA and CDR2 is SQIVND (reference sequence). Here the CDR3 reads CASSNPMTSGYTGELFF. CDR3 bases: TGTGCCAGTAGTAACCCGATGACTAGCGGGTACACCGGGGAGCTGTTTTTT.